The clone carrying this T cell receptor beta chain was counted a single time. The antigen remains undetermined. The data originate from a study of T cell responses to AZD1222 COVID-19 vaccine. Study-wide points: Reports say nearly half of spike-specific TCRs go after unmutated variant regions. Scientists sampled the repertoires only once the peak T cell response had passed. CD4 TCRs associated with vaccination spanned spike, dominating at 160-218 and 743-854.

Germline V gene lookup returns CDR1 SEHNR and CDR2 FQNEAQ (reference sequence). Trimming removed 5 bases from V and 4 bases from J, with 9 bases in between. CDR3 size: 13 residues. This table comes from immunoSEQ multiplex PCR, and its TCRdb copy is limited to in-frame clones, with some not included. The sample yields under 85,000 clones, approximately 88% seen once. This chain connects TRBV7-9 to TRBJ1-3, with D unclear. This TCR was sampled from an adult in good health. Material: peripheral blood, obtained on day 0 of MenACWY control vaccination. In DNA form, the CDR3 reads TGTGCCAGCAGCCCCCTGGGAGGAAACACCATATATTTT. Its translation is CASSPLGGNTIYF.